This T cell receptor (beta chain) emerged from a study of T cell repertoires in cytomegalovirus infection. Notes on the study in general: The study identified carriers of CMV plus the relevant HLA from cumulative public TCR beta family frequency.

Germline V gives CDR1 KGHSH, CDR2 LQKENI. Trimming took off 6 bases at V and 4 bases at J, with 13 bases between the two ends. The CDR3 consists of 13 residues. There are a few counts of this clonotype. Its target is unknown. MiXCR, applied by TCRdb to the reads, yields one record per CDR3 protein. The sample yields 300,000 to 400,000 distinct CDR3 sequences, roughly 25% seen once. The sequenced sample was cultured PBMCs, obtained from culture after CMV antigen stimulation. The receptor's source is a human donor in good health (CMV status not recorded). Some clones in this sample may be carry-over from other donors' samples. The chain couples TRBV18 to TRBJ2-7; possibly TRBD1 or TRBD2 for D (6 bases each). CDR3 bases: TGTGCCAGCTCGGGGGGCAGCAATTACGAGCAGTACTTC. Amino acids: CASSGGSNYEQYF.